Sequencing of this T cell receptor (beta chain) was carried out in a study of beta chain features in type 1 diabetes. CDR1 SGHTA and CDR2 FQGTGA come from the germline V gene. V was clipped by 3 bases and J by 3 bases, with 16 bases between them. This CDR3 has 16 amino acids. Expressed TCRB transcripts got sequenced, as all isolated RNA was reverse transcribed. Measured with immunoSEQ multiplex PCR; TCRdb has only the in-frame clones, and not every one. The sample yields about 330,000 clones, 9.5% to 12% seen once. The table lists this clone with a few counts. Sequencing used naive CD4+ T cells from blood. This clonotype originated in a woman aged 25 to 39 in good health. The chain combines TRBV7-3 with TRBJ2-3; D perhaps matches TRBD2 (6 bases). DNA for the CDR3: TGTGCCAGCAGCTTGGTTGGCGGGACGGGTACAGATACGCAGTATTTT. Residues: CASSLVGGTGTDTQYF.